This entry lists 4 T cell receptor beta chains sequenced from one sample in a study of cytomegalovirus exposure and HLA in healthy donors. 60 Vbeta and 13 Jbeta primers were used in PCR. The data were produced by immunoSEQ multiplex PCR, yet TCRdb's version contains in-frame clones alone and is incomplete. Seen here are some 120,000 clones, around 74% observed once, and the top ten hold approximately 5%. The sequenced sample was PBMCs. Receptor source: a woman in her 50s in good health and CMV-seropositive.

About this clone itself: This sample includes further DNA sequences coding for the same CDR3. V is TRBV5-1 and J is TRBJ2-2, with TRBD2 identical over 8 bases. This CDR3 spans 15 amino acids. V dropped 4 bases and J dropped 2; count of bases not matched to a gene: 4. The V gene's germline CDR1 is SGHRS and CDR2 YFSETQ. CDR3: CASSPGGANTGELFF. The CDR3 DNA is TGCGCCAGCAGCCCCGGGGGGGCCAACACCGGGGAGCTGTTTTTT.

Concerning this clone: One end of the junction varies from germline; a read error may be responsible. This chain uses TRBV4-1 with TRBJ2-3, with 7 bases identical to TRBD2. This CDR3 region has 15 residues. The germline gives CDR1 MGHRA, CDR2 YSYEKL. CDR3 DNA sequence: TGCGCCAGCAGTCAAGTTGGGGGGGTAACAGATACGCAGTATTTT. It yields the protein CASSQVGGVTDTQYF.

This clone was detected only a few times. The J gene is TRBJ2-1, the V gene TRBV15; perhaps TRBD1 as D (5 bases). CDR1 LNHNV and CDR2 YYDKDF come from the germline V gene (reference sequence). The CDR3 consists of 17 residues. The V end lost 0 bases, the J end lost 9 bases, and 21 bases lay between the germline ends. The CDR3 protein is CATSRDASMTDTPEQFF. Here the CDR3 DNA reads TGTGCCACCAGCAGAGATGCGTCGATGACAGATACCCCTGAGCAGTTCTTC.

The chain links TRBV7-8 to TRBJ2-7, with D possibly TRBD2 on 6 matching bases. The CDR3 has 13 amino acids. Trimming left V 5 bases short and J 0 bases short, with 8 bases between. Germline assignment: CDR1 SGHVS and CDR2 FQNEAQ. CDR3 sequence: CASSRGTSYEQYF. The CDR3 region has the DNA TGTGCCAGCAGCCGGGGGACCTCCTACGAGCAGTACTTC.